Detailed here is one T cell receptor (beta chain). This clonotype was seen ten or more times. The antigen this receptor binds is unknown. The sample holds no much larger clone one base away, and base qualities are not on file. This record comes from a study of human T cells and chemical hapten exposure (dated by TCRdb to 2020 to 2023). With regard to the full study: For sensitization, 2% DPC in acetone was applied to a roughly 2 cm by roughly 2 cm area of upper inner arm skin. Weekly therapeutic DPC doses were additionally applied to the scalp of patients throughout the approximately 25-week study period. Patch testing on the upper back used Finn chambers containing 0.01% DPC, with scoring done after 6 days according to International Contact Dermatitis Research Group standards. The mostly female patient cohort included alopecia areata with under or over 50% scalp involvement, alopecia totalis and alopecia universalis. Libraries were pooled for sequencing, and variation in per-sample TCR yields was attributed mainly to small differences in library volumes within the pool. In alopecia patients, the study followed how the peripheral blood TCR repertoire changed in vivo over primary and secondary sensitization to diphenylcyclopropenone (DPC), a hapten. Blood samples were taken from patients before sensitization (week 0) and then at 2, 6 and about 24 weeks after DPC sensitization. Under 30 alopecia patients gave blood for TCR sequencing at one to four time points (pre-sensitization, 2, 6 and 24 weeks).

Sample time point, as interpreted from the label and publication: pre-sensitization, week 0. The treatment or condition label for this specimen denotes: therapeutic diphenylcyclopropenone sensitization with weekly scalp DPC. Blood at each patch-test visit was drawn before the patch test was applied. To be eligible, patients had to be aged 18 to 70, diagnosed with alopecia and judged suitable for DPC therapy, while pregnant patients were excluded. Total RNA was extracted from unfractionated whole blood collected in Tempus Blood RNA tubes. For CDR1 and CDR2, the germline V gene lists SNHLY and FYNNEI. The germline V end is reduced by 6 bases and the J end by 4 bases; junction bases left unmatched: 2. The CDR3 contains 14 residues, cysteine and phenylalanine counted. The DNA shown is the 42-base CDR3, in frame from base 1. Points the paper makes about the study in general: Patch test score was positively correlated with the number of PT1 expanded TCRs, with significance at thresholds 8, 16 and 32 but not at 4. Because all patients had alopecia, a presumed autoimmune disease, the immune response of the patients might differ from that of healthy individuals. Compared with pre-sensitization or healthy control sets, expanded TCRs formed significantly more large CDR3 similarity clusters, which is consistent with antigen-driven responses. DPC sensitization did not change the number of TCRs with a frequency above 1 in 1000, and there was no evidence of changes in global repertoire structure. After repeated subsampling, the strength of the expansion versus patch-test correlation and the threshold at which it became significant changed.

The library was built by means of RACE. Sequencing took place on a NextSeq 500. During library preparation, unique molecular identifiers were attached to individual cDNA molecules so that TCRs could be counted quantitatively and reproducibly. From each blood RNA sample, both TCR alpha and TCR beta chains were sequenced. In the source study's methods: A median of about 100,000 TCRs per sample was observed, with a range of about 20,000 to 750,000. V, J and CDR3 annotation of the TCR reads was performed with the Decombinator software suite. To make PS versus PT1 abundance plots, every sample was subsampled to the same number of TCRs (28,000). Expanded TCRs were defined as absent before sensitization and observed at least eight times at the 2-week time point. TCRdb reanalyzed the raw reads on its own, using fastp at Q25 for trimming and MiXCR for clone calling, and kept in-frame beta chains. Here each entry gathers all rows of one CDR3 protein and keeps the most common genes and DNA. Here the V and J calls rest on TCRdb's processing, not on the authors' analysis. The sample table contains around 110,000 distinct CDR3 sequences; only one count was recorded for around 12% of them. 1.6% of the sample is taken by the ten largest.

The sequence came from a woman between 50 and 59 years old with alopecia areata. Some clones in this sample may be carry-over from other donors' samples. This material consisted of whole blood, taken in connection with sensitization to the hapten diphenylcyclopropenone (DPC). The rearranged chain carries TRBV2 and TRBJ2-5, with TRBD2 identical over 13 junction bases. In nucleotide form, the sequence is TGTGCCAGCAGGGGGACTAGCGGGGCAGAGACCCAGTACTTC. Its protein is CASRGTSGAETQYF.